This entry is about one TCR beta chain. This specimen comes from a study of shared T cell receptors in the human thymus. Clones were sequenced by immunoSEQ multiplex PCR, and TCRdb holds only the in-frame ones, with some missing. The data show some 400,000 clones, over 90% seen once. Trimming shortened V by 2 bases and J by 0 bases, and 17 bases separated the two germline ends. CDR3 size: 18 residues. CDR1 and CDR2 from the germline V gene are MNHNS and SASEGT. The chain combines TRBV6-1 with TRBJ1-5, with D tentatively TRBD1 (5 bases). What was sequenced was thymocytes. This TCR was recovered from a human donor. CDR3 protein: CASSEYPWGPGSNQPQHF. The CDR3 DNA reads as TGTGCCAGCAGTGAATACCCCTGGGGCCCAGGTAGCAATCAGCCCCAGCATTTT.